These T cell receptor beta chains were read from a single sample in a study of vaccination and CD4 T cells after COVID-19. TCRdb used MiXCR to reprocess the PCR reads, holding one entry per CDR3 protein. The sample records roughly 23,000 distinct CDR3 sequences, 42% being singletons. No antigen has been assigned to these receptors. The sample consisted of CD4+ T cells from blood, cultured in vitro, taken about 7 months after SARS-CoV-2 vaccination. These receptors all come from a human donor who had recovered from COVID-19. The CDR3 runs from the conserved cysteine through the conserved F or W. The D gene is left open where the match is weak. Clone size is not always given. Where it is, it says once, few, many or a class for expanded clones.

cdr3_aa: CASSLVASGTSKFF
cdr3_nt: .
j_call: TRBJ2-1
d_call: .
v_call: TRBV7-2
clone_size: .

cdr3_aa: CASSPHRGQGSDEQFF
cdr3_nt: TGTGCCAGCAGCCCCCACCGAGGACAGGGCTCGGATGAGCAGTTCTTC
j_call: TRBJ2-1
d_call: TRBD1
v_call: TRBV6-1
clone_size: .

cdr3_aa: CASTMTGTPNTEAFF
cdr3_nt: TGTGCCAGTACCATGACCGGGACACCGAACACTGAAGCTTTCTTT
j_call: TRBJ1-1
d_call: .
v_call: TRBV19
clone_size: .

cdr3_aa: CSARDYQATYEQYF
cdr3_nt: TGCAGTGCTAGAGATTACCAGGCTACCTACGAGCAGTACTTC
j_call: TRBJ2-7
d_call: .
v_call: TRBV20-1
clone_size: .

cdr3_aa: CATSGQNHPYEQYF
cdr3_nt: TGTGCCACCAGCGGACAAAATCACCCCTACGAGCAGTACTTC
j_call: TRBJ2-7
d_call: .
v_call: TRBV24-1
clone_size: few

cdr3_aa: CASSMGAAYSYNEQFF
cdr3_nt: TGTGCCAGTAGTATGGGGGCGGCCTACTCCTACAATGAGCAGTTCTTC
j_call: TRBJ2-1
d_call: .
v_call: TRBV19
clone_size: .

cdr3_aa: CSAREGYWGTGTPLHF
cdr3_nt: TGCAGTGCTAGAGAAGGCTATTGGGGGACGGGAACACCCCTCCACTTT
j_call: TRBJ1-6
d_call: .
v_call: TRBV20-1
clone_size: .

cdr3_aa: CASSLAGGPQYF
cdr3_nt: TGTGCCAGCAGCTTAGCGGGAGGGCCGCAGTACTTC
j_call: TRBJ2-7
d_call: TRBD2
v_call: TRBV11-3
clone_size: .

cdr3_aa: CASSLRTSHKITDTQYF
cdr3_nt: TGTGCCAGCAGCTTAAGGACTAGCCACAAAATCACAGATACGCAGTATTTT
j_call: TRBJ2-3
d_call: TRBD2
v_call: TRBV7-3
clone_size: .

cdr3_aa: CASSENYRGRNYGYTF
cdr3_nt: TGTGCCAGCAGTGAGAATTACAGGGGGCGTAACTATGGCTACACCTTC
j_call: TRBJ1-2
d_call: TRBD1
v_call: TRBV6-1
clone_size: .

cdr3_aa: CASSSGYNEQFF
cdr3_nt: TGTGCCAGCAGCTCGGGCTACAATGAGCAGTTCTTC
j_call: TRBJ2-1
d_call: .
v_call: TRBV11-3
clone_size: few

cdr3_aa: CSASQGGYNEQFF
cdr3_nt: TGCAGTGCTTCCCAGGGGGGTTACAATGAGCAGTTCTTC
j_call: TRBJ2-1
d_call: .
v_call: TRBV20-1
clone_size: .

cdr3_aa: CASSPSGRRDEQFF
cdr3_nt: TGTGCCAGCAGCCCCTCAGGGCGCCGCGATGAGCAGTTCTTC
j_call: TRBJ2-1
d_call: .
v_call: TRBV7-3
clone_size: .

cdr3_aa: CASMASSGRYQPQHF
cdr3_nt: TGTGCCAGTATGGCGAGCTCCGGGAGGTATCAGCCCCAGCATTTT
j_call: TRBJ1-5
d_call: .
v_call: TRBV19
clone_size: few

cdr3_aa: CSVESGTGIGAFF
cdr3_nt: TGCAGCGTTGAATCCGGGACAGGGATTGGAGCTTTCTTT
j_call: TRBJ1-1
d_call: TRBD1
v_call: TRBV29-1
clone_size: .

cdr3_aa: CASSLDGVGAFF
cdr3_nt: TGTGCCAGCAGCCTAGATGGGGTAGGAGCTTTCTTT
j_call: TRBJ1-1
d_call: .
v_call: TRBV11-2
clone_size: few

cdr3_aa: CASSFLGTNSYEQYF
cdr3_nt: TGTGCCAGCAGCTTTCTAGGGACTAACTCCTACGAGCAGTACTTC
j_call: TRBJ2-7
d_call: TRBD2
v_call: TRBV7-9
clone_size: few

cdr3_aa: CATKREDRVAYEQYF
cdr3_nt: TGTGCCACCAAGAGGGAAGACAGGGTCGCTTACGAGCAGTACTTC
j_call: TRBJ2-7
d_call: TRBD1
v_call: TRBV24-1
clone_size: .

cdr3_aa: CSASDRGYEQYF
cdr3_nt: TGCAGTGCTTCAGACAGGGGATACGAGCAGTACTTC
j_call: TRBJ2-7
d_call: TRBD1
v_call: TRBV20-1
clone_size: .

cdr3_aa: CASSTASGRTDTQYF
cdr3_nt: TGTGCCAGCAGCACAGCTAGCGGGCGGACAGATACGCAGTATTTT
j_call: TRBJ2-3
d_call: TRBD2
v_call: TRBV7-2
clone_size: few

cdr3_aa: CASSQSPDRASEQYF
cdr3_nt: TGCGCCAGCAGCCAATCCCCCGACAGGGCCTCCGAGCAGTACTTC
j_call: TRBJ2-7
d_call: TRBD1
v_call: TRBV4-1
clone_size: .

cdr3_aa: CSASPGVWAYEQYF
cdr3_nt: TGCAGTGCTAGTCCCGGGGTTTGGGCCTACGAGCAGTACTTC
j_call: TRBJ2-7
d_call: .
v_call: TRBV20-1
clone_size: .

cdr3_aa: CSAPSGSGSYEQYF
cdr3_nt: TGCAGTGCTCCTAGCGGGAGTGGATCCTACGAGCAGTACTTC
j_call: TRBJ2-7
d_call: TRBD2
v_call: TRBV20-1
clone_size: .

cdr3_aa: CSAHDNDSNQPQHF
cdr3_nt: TGCAGTGCCCACGACAACGATAGCAATCAGCCCCAGCATTTT
j_call: TRBJ1-5
d_call: .
v_call: TRBV20-1
clone_size: .

cdr3_aa: CSASRGNSGNTIYF
cdr3_nt: TGCAGTGCTAGTCGGGGTAACTCTGGAAACACCATATATTTT
j_call: TRBJ1-3
d_call: .
v_call: TRBV20-1
clone_size: .

cdr3_aa: CASSLKSEGSYEQYF
cdr3_nt: TGTGCCAGCAGCTTAAAGTCCGAGGGATCCTACGAGCAGTACTTC
j_call: TRBJ2-7
d_call: .
v_call: TRBV7-2
clone_size: few

cdr3_aa: CAARDGSSYNEQFF
cdr3_nt: TGTGCCGCCCGGGACGGGAGCTCCTACAATGAGCAGTTCTTC
j_call: TRBJ2-1
d_call: .
v_call: TRBV10-3
clone_size: .

cdr3_aa: CSARDKASQPQHF
cdr3_nt: TGCAGTGCTAGAGATAAAGCCAGTCAGCCCCAGCATTTT
j_call: TRBJ1-5
d_call: .
v_call: TRBV20-1
clone_size: .

cdr3_aa: CAVSDTQGYYEQYF
cdr3_nt: TGTGCCGTTTCGGACACTCAGGGGTACTACGAGCAGTACTTC
j_call: TRBJ2-7
d_call: .
v_call: TRBV7-6
clone_size: few

cdr3_aa: CASRRGLAGSYEQYF
cdr3_nt: TGTGCCAGCAGACGGGGACTAGCGGGCTCCTACGAGCAGTACTTC
j_call: TRBJ2-7
d_call: TRBD2
v_call: TRBV6-1
clone_size: .

cdr3_aa: CATSRGASGRLWNEQFF
cdr3_nt: TGTGCCACCAGCAGAGGGGCTAGCGGGAGGCTTTGGAATGAGCAGTTCTTC
j_call: TRBJ2-1
d_call: TRBD2
v_call: TRBV15
clone_size: few

cdr3_aa: CATSDWGQGQETQYF
cdr3_nt: TGTGCCACCAGTGACTGGGGACAGGGACAAGAGACCCAGTACTTC
j_call: TRBJ2-5
d_call: TRBD1
v_call: TRBV24-1
clone_size: few

cdr3_aa: CASSESIGQGNSPLHF
cdr3_nt: TGTGCCAGCAGTGAATCCATTGGACAGGGGAATTCACCCCTCCACTTT
j_call: TRBJ1-6
d_call: TRBD1
v_call: TRBV6-1
clone_size: medium-sized

cdr3_aa: CASSRRDSEQYF
cdr3_nt: TGTGCCAGCAGCCGACGGGACTCCGAGCAGTACTTC
j_call: TRBJ2-7
d_call: .
v_call: TRBV4-2
clone_size: few

cdr3_aa: CASSYYRGAPEAFF
cdr3_nt: TGTGCCAGCAGTTACTACAGGGGAGCCCCTGAAGCTTTCTTT
j_call: TRBJ1-1
d_call: TRBD1
v_call: TRBV6-5
clone_size: .

cdr3_aa: CASSPTGTGRTGANVLTF
cdr3_nt: TGTGCCAGCAGCCCTACCGGGACAGGGAGAACTGGGGCCAACGTCCTGACTTTC
j_call: TRBJ2-6
d_call: TRBD1
v_call: TRBV7-3
clone_size: .

cdr3_aa: CSAYRRDTDTQYF
cdr3_nt: TGCAGTGCCTACCGCCGGGACACAGATACGCAGTATTTT
j_call: TRBJ2-3
d_call: .
v_call: TRBV20-1
clone_size: once

cdr3_aa: CASNDRGQSNYGYTF
cdr3_nt: TGTGCCAGCAACGACAGGGGGCAATCTAACTATGGCTACACCTTC
j_call: TRBJ1-2
d_call: TRBD1
v_call: TRBV28
clone_size: .

cdr3_aa: CASSHTDRGEQFF
cdr3_nt: TGTGCCAGCAGTCATACTGACAGGGGCGAGCAGTTCTTC
j_call: TRBJ2-1
d_call: TRBD1
v_call: TRBV7-9
clone_size: .

cdr3_aa: CSAADRGFIGNEQFF
cdr3_nt: TGCAGTGCTGCTGATCGGGGGTTCATAGGCAATGAGCAGTTCTTC
j_call: TRBJ2-1
d_call: .
v_call: TRBV20-1
clone_size: few

cdr3_aa: CASSLATRVYTF
cdr3_nt: TGTGCCAGCAGCTTAGCAACCAGGGTGTACACCTTC
j_call: TRBJ1-2
d_call: .
v_call: TRBV7-9
clone_size: .

cdr3_aa: CASSFSAGVVYF
cdr3_nt: TGTGCCAGCAGTTTTTCCGCAGGGGTCGTGTACTTC
j_call: TRBJ2-7
d_call: .
v_call: TRBV27
clone_size: large